This entry features one T cell receptor (beta chain) sequence. J gave up 5 bases and V 11 bases, and 19 bases lay outside the gene matches. Germline lookup yields CDR1 MDHEN and CDR2 SYDVKM. CDR3 size: 16 residues. The primer mix had 60 Vbeta and 13 Jbeta primers. TCRdb's table, derived via immunoSEQ multiplex PCR, lists solely in-frame clones and lacks some. The sample table sets out some 64,000 clones. These data belong to a study of cytomegalovirus exposure and HLA in healthy donors. The origin of this receptor is a woman aged 30 to 39 in good health and CMV-seronegative. The V call is TRBV28, the J call TRBJ2-7; 9 positions match TRBD1. The material sequenced was PBMCs. The CDR3 sequence: CACDDPGTGTTHEQYF. DNA for the CDR3: TGTGCCTGTGATGACCCCGGGACAGGGACCACCCACGAGCAGTACTTC.